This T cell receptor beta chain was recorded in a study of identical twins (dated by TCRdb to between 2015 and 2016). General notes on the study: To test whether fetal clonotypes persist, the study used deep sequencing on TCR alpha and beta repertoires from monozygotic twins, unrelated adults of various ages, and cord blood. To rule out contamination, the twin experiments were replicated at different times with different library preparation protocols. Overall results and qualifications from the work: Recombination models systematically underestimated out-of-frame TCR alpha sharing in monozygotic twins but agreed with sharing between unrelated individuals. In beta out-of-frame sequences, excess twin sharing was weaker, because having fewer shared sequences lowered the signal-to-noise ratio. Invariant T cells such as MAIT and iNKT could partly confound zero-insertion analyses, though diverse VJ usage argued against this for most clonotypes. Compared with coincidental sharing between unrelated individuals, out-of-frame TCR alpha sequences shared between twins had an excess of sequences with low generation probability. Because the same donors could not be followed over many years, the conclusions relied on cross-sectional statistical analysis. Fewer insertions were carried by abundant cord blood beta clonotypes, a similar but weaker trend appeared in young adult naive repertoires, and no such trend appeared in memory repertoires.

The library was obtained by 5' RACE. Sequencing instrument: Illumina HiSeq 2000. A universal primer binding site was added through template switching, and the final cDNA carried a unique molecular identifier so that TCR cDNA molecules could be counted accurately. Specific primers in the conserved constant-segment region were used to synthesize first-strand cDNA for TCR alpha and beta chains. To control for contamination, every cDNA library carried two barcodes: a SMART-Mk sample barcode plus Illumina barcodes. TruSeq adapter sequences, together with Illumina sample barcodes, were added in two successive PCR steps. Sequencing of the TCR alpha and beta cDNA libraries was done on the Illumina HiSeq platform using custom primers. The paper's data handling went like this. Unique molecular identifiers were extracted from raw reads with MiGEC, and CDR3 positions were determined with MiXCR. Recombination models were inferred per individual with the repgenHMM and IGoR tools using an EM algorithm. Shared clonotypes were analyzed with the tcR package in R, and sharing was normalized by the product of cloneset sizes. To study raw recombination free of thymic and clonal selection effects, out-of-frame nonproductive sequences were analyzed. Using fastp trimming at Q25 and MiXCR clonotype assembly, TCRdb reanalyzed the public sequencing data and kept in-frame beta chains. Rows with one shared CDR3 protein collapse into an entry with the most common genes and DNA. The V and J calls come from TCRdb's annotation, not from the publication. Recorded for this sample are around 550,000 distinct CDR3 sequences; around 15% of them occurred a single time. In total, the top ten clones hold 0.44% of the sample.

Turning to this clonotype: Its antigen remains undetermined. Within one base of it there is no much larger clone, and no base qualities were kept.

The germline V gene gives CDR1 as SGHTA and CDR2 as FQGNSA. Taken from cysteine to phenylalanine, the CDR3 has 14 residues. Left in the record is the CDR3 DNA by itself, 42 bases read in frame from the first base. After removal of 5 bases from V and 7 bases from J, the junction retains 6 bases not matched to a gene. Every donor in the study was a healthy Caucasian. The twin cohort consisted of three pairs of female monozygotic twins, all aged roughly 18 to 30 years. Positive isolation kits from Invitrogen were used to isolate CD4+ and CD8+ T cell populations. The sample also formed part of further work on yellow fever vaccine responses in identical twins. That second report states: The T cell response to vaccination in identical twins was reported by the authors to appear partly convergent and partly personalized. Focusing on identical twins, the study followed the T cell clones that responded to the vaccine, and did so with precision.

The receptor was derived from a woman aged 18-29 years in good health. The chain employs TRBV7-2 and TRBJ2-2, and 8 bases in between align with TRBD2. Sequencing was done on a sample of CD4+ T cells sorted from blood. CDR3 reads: CASSLGGAVGELFF. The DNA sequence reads TGTGCCAGCAGCCTCGGGGGGGCCGTCGGGGAGCTGTTTTTT.